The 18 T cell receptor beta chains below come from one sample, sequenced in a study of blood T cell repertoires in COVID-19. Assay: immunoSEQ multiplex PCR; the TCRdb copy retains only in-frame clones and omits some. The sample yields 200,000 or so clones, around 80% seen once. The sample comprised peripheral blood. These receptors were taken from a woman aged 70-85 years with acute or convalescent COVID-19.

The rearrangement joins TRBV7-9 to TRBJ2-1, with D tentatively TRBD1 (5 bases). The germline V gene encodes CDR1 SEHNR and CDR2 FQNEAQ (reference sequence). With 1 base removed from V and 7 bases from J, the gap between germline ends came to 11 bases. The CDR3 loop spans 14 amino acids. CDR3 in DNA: TGTGCCAGCAGCTTAGAGGGGCGCTATAATGAGCAGTTCTTC. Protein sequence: CASSLEGRYNEQFF.

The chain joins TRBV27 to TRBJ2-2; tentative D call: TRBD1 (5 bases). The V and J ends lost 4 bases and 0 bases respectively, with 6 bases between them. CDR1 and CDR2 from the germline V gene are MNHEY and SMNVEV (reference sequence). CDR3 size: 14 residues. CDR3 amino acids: CASSSQANTGELFF. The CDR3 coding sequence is TGTGCCAGCAGTTCACAGGCGAACACCGGGGAGCTGTTTTTT.

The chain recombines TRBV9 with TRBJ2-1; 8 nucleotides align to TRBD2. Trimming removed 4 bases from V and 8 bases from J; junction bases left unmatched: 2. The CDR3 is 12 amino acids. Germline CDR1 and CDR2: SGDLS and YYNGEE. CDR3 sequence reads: CASSPGGYEQFF. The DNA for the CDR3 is TGTGCCAGCAGCCCGGGGGGGTATGAGCAGTTCTTC.

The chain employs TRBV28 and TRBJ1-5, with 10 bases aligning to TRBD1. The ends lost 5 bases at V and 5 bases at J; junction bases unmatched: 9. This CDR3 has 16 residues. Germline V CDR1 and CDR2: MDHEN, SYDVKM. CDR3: CASSPSRTGGYQPQHF. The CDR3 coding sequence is TGTGCCAGCAGTCCCTCCCGGACAGGGGGATATCAGCCCCAGCATTTT.

CDR3 nucleotides: TGTGCCAGCAGTCTACTAGCGGGAGGAGGCGAGCAGTACTTC. It is translated as CASSLLAGGGEQYF. V usage is TRBV27 and J usage is TRBJ2-7; 12 bases are a match to TRBD2. The CDR3 loop spans 14 amino acids. Trimming took 5 bases from V and 6 from J; bases not matched to a gene: 5. Germline CDR1 and CDR2: MNHEY and SMNVEV (reference sequence).

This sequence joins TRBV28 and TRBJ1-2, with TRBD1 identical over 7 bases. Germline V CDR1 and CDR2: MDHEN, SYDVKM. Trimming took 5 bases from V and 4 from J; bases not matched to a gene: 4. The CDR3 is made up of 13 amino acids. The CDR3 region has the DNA TGTGCCAGCAGTCTGCGACAGGGCTATGGCTACACCTTC. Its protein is CASSLRQGYGYTF.

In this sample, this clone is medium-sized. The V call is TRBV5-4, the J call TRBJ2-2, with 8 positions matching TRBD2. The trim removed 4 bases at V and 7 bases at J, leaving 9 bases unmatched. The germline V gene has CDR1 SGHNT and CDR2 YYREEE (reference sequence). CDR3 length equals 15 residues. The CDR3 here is CASSPLTSDGGELFF. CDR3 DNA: TGTGCCAGCAGCCCATTGACTAGCGACGGCGGGGAGCTGTTTTTT. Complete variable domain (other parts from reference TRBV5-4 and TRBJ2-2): ETGVTQSPTHLIKTRGQQVTLRCSSQSGHNTVSWYQQALGQGPQFIFQYYREEENGRGNFPPRFSGLQFPNYSSELNVNALELDDSALYLCASSPLTSDGGELFFGEGSRLTVL.

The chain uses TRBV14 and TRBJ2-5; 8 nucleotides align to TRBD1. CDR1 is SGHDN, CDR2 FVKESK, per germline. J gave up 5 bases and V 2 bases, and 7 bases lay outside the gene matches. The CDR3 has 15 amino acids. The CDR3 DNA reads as TGTGCCAGCAGCCAATGGACAGGGATCGGGGAGACCCAGTACTTC. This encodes CASSQWTGIGETQYF.

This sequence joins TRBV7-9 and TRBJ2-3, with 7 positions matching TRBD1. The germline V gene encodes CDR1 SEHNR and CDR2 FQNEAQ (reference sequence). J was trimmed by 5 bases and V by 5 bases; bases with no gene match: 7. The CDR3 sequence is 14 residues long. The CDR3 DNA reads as TGTGCCAGCAGCCGTACAGGGGTGGGAGATACGCAGTATTTT. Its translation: CASSRTGVGDTQYF.

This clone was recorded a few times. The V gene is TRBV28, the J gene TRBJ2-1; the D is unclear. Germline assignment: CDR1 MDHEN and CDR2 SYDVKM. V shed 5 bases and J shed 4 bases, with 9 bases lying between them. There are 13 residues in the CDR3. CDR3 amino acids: CASSVYNYNEQFF. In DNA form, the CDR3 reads TGTGCCAGCAGTGTGTATAATTACAATGAGCAGTTCTTC.

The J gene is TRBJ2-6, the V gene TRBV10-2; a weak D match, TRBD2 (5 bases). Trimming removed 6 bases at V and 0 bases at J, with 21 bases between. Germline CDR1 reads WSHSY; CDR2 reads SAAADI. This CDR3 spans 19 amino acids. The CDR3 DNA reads TGCGCCAGCAGAGACACGGACGGGGTTTCGTTCTCTGGGGCCAACGTCCTGACTTTC. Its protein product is CASRDTDGVSFSGANVLTF.

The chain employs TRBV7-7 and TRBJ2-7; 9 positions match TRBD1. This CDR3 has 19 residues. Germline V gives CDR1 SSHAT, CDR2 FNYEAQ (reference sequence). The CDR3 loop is CASPCVKARRGTGSYEQYF. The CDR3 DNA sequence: TGTGCTAGCCCCTGTGTTAAGGCCCGAAGGGGGACAGGGTCCTACGAGCAGTACTTC. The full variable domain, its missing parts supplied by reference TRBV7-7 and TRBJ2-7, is GAGVSQSPRYKVTKRGQDVTLRCDPISSHATLYWYQQALGQGPEFLTYFNYEAQPDKSGLPSDRFSAERPEGSISTLTIQRTEQRDSAMYRCASPCVKARRGTGSYEQYFGPGTRLTVT.

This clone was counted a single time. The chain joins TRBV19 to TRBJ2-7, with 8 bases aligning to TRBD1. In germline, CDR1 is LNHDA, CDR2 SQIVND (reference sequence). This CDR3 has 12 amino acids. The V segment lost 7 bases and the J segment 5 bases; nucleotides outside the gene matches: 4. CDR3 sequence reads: CASTGGANEQYF. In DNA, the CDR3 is TGTGCCAGTACAGGGGGCGCGAACGAGCAGTACTTC.

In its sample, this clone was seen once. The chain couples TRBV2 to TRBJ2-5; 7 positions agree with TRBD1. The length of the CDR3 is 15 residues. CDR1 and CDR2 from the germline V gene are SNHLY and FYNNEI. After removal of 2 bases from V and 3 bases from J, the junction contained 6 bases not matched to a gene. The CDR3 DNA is TGTGCCAGCAGTGAAACTCTTGGGACAGAAGAGACCCAGTACTTC. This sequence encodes CASSETLGTEETQYF.

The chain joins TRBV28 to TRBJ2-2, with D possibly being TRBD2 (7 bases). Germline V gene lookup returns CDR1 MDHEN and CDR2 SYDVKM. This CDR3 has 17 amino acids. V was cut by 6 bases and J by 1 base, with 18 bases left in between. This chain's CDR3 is CASSLRQGRGNTGELFF. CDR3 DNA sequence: TGTGCCAGCAGCCTAAGGCAGGGGAGGGGGAACACCGGGGAGCTGTTTTTT.

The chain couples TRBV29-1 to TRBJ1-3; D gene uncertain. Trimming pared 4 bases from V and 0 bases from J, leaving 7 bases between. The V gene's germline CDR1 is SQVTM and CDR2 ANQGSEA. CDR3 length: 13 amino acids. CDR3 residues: CSVARSSGNTIYF. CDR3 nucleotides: TGCAGCGTTGCGAGAAGCTCTGGAAACACCATATATTTT.

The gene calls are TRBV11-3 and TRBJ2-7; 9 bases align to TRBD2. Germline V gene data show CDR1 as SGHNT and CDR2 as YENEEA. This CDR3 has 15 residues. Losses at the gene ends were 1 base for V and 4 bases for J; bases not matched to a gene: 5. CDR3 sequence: CASSLGWTSEYEQYF. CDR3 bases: TGTGCCAGCAGCTTAGGGTGGACTAGCGAGTACGAGCAGTACTTC.

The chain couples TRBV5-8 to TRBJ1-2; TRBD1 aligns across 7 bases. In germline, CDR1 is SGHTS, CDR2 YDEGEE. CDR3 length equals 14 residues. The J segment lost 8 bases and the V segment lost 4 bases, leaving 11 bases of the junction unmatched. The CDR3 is CASSTRGTDWGYTF. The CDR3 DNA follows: TGTGCCAGCAGCACCAGAGGGACAGACTGGGGCTACACCTTC.